The rows below give T cell receptor beta chains drawn from one sample of a study of shared clonotypes between healthy human individuals. Profiled with immunoSEQ multiplex PCR; TCRdb holds only in-frame clones, not every one. Of around 240,000 clones listed, about 65% were seen once; the top ten hold 11%. Sequenced input: memory CD4+ T cells sorted from blood. The receptors stem from a man younger than 40 in good health. Each CDR3 is given with its conserved first and last residue. The D gene is left open where the match is weak. Expanded clones get a size class; other rows say once, few or many, or leave the size out.

V gene	J gene	D gene	clone size	CDR3 DNA	CDR3 protein
TRBV5-1	TRBJ2-5	TRBD2	-	TGCGCCAGCAGCTTGGAGGGGACTAGCGGTTCGGGGGCCCAGTACTTC	CASSLEGTSGSGAQYF
TRBV5-1	TRBJ2-5	TRBD2	-	TGCGCCAGCAGCCCCGGACTAGCGGGAGCTGTCTTGGAGACCCAGTACTTC	CASSPGLAGAVLETQYF
TRBV14	TRBJ2-5	TRBD2	few	TGTGCCAGCAGCCAGAGTCGGGGACTAGCAAATGGCCCCGGAGACTTC	CASSQSRGLANGPGDF
TRBV14	TRBJ2-4	TRBD1	-	TGTGCCAGCAGCCAAGGACAGGGGGCTGGAAACATTCAGTACTTC	CASSQGQGAGNIQYF
TRBV9	TRBJ2-7	-	once	TGTGCCAGCAGCCCACCGGCAGATTCCTACGAGCAGTACTTC	CASSPPADSYEQYF
TRBV6-4	TRBJ1-1	TRBD1	-	TGTGCCAGCAGTGAGACCGCCTGGACAGGGGTAGCTTTCTTT	CASSETAWTGVAFF
TRBV7-8	TRBJ1-3	-	-	TGTGCCAGCAGCGGGGGAACTGGAAACACCATATATTTT	CASSGGTGNTIYF
TRBV18	TRBJ2-1	-	few	TGTGCCAGCTCACAGGAGGAGAGCTCCTACAATGAGCAGTTCTTC	CASSQEESSYNEQFF
TRBV6-1	TRBJ2-7	-	many	TGTGCCAGCAGTGTCCCTCTGGAGCAGTACTTC	CASSVPLEQYF
TRBV2	TRBJ1-5	-	once	TGTGCCAGCACCTCTGAAGGGGGGGGCAATCAGCCCCAGCATTTT	CASTSEGGGNQPQHF
TRBV14	TRBJ2-3	-	-	TGTGCCAGCAGCGCCTTCCAGGGTGGCACAGATACGCAGTATTTT	CASSAFQGGTDTQYF
TRBV13	TRBJ2-5	TRBD2	-	TGTGCCAGCAGTGGCCTAGCGGGAGAGCAGGAGACCCAGTACTTC	CASSGLAGEQETQYF
TRBV29-1	TRBJ1-2	-	-	TGCAGCGTTGCGGGCAGAGTTGCTGGCTACACCTTC	CSVAGRVAGYTF
TRBV28	TRBJ2-7	TRBD2	few	TGTGCCAGCAGTCCCTCCGGACTAGAAGGCGAGCAGTACTTC	CASSPSGLEGEQYF
TRBV4-3	TRBJ1-2	-	-	TGCGCCAGCAGCCAAGGCGGGGGAGAGGGCTATGGCTACACCTTC	CASSQGGGEGYGYTF
TRBV5-4	TRBJ1-1	-	-	TGTGCCAGCAGCAGCGGCCGGCAGCTGAACACTGAAGCTTTCTTT	CASSSGRQLNTEAFF
TRBV27	TRBJ1-4	-	-	TGTGCCAGCAGTTGGAGGGGCCAGTCTAATGAAAAACTGTTTTTT	CASSWRGQSNEKLFF
TRBV11-2	TRBJ1-5	-	few	TGTGCCAGCAGCTTAGATCGGAATCAGCCCCAGCATTTT	CASSLDRNQPQHF
TRBV6-6	TRBJ2-1	TRBD2	-	TGTGCCAGCCGTTTAGCGGGAGCGAACAATGAGCAGTTCTTC	CASRLAGANNEQFF
TRBV5-4	TRBJ2-3	TRBD2	-	TGTGCCAGCAGCTTTGTGCAGCGGGACACAGATACGCAGTATTTT	CASSFVQRDTDTQYF
TRBV5-1	TRBJ1-5	-	few	TGCGCCAGCAGCGCGGAAGGGTCCCAGCCCCAGCATTTT	CASSAEGSQPQHF
TRBV10-1	TRBJ2-7	-	few	TGCGCCAGCAGTGAGTCAATGGACTCTCAATACGAGCAGTACTTC	CASSESMDSQYEQYF